The 16 T cell receptor beta chains below all came from one sample that was sequenced in a study of blood T cell repertoires in COVID-19. Generated by immunoSEQ multiplex PCR, the TCRdb table keeps only in-frame clones and is missing some. Of approximately 65,000 clones listed, around four fifths are singletons. Sequenced material: peripheral blood. The source of these receptors is a woman at least 80 years old with active or convalescent COVID-19.

The rearrangement links TRBV11-1 to TRBJ1-1; 9 positions agree with TRBD1. Germline V gene lookup returns CDR1 SGHAT and CDR2 FQDESV (reference sequence). This CDR3 spans 15 amino acids. V lost 0 bases, J lost 4 bases, and 3 bases stayed unmatched. CDR3 loop: CASSLAWTGATEAFF. The CDR3 nucleotides read TGTGCCAGCAGCTTAGCGTGGACAGGGGCCACTGAAGCTTTCTTT. The full variable domain, its missing parts supplied by reference TRBV11-1 and TRBJ1-1, is EAEVAQSPRYKITEKSQAVAFWCDPISGHATLYWYRQILGQGPELLVQFQDESVVDDSQLPKDRFSAERLKGVDSTLKIQPAELGDSAMYLCASSLAWTGATEAFFGQGTRLTVV.

V is TRBV3-1 (or the pseudogene TRBV3-2) and J is TRBJ1-1, with 10 bases identical to TRBD1. Germline V gene lookup returns CDR1 LGHDT and CDR2 YNNKEL (reference sequence). This CDR3 spans 16 amino acids. Trimming at V came to 4 bases and at J to 4 bases, leaving 9 bases not matched to a gene. The CDR3 spells CASSRLGTGVATEAFF. Written as DNA, the CDR3 is TGTGCCAGCAGCCGGCTCGGGACAGGGGTTGCCACTGAAGCTTTCTTT.

Of note for this clone: Relative to the germline gene, one junction end is altered; a read error may explain this. DNA for the CDR3: TGTGCTAGCAGCTTAGGAGGGTCGGATACGCAGTATTTT. This translates into CASSLGGSDTQYF. The chain employs TRBV7-7 and TRBJ2-3, with D perhaps matching TRBD2 (6 bases). CDR3 length equals 13 residues. Germline V CDR1 and CDR2: SSHAT, FNYEAQ (reference sequence).

The chain recombines TRBV19 with TRBJ2-2; D unresolved. V lost 3 bases, J lost 3 bases, and 11 bases lay in between. The V gene's germline CDR1 is LNHDA and CDR2 SQIVND (reference sequence). The CDR3 is 15 amino acids. CDR3 DNA: TGTGCCAGTAGTATTGGCGGATTGGACACCGGGGAGCTGTTTTTT. Translated, it gives CASSIGGLDTGELFF.

This clone was found a few times. The chain carries TRBV6-1 and TRBJ1-5; D is ambiguous. The CDR3 contains 14 residues. Germline values: CDR1 MNHNS, CDR2 SASEGT. The germline V and J ends were trimmed by 2 bases and 7 bases, with 12 bases remaining between them. CDR3 amino acids: CASSENERWQPQHF. The DNA for the CDR3 is TGTGCCAGCAGTGAAAATGAGCGGTGGCAGCCCCAGCATTTT.

The V call is TRBV10-3, the J call TRBJ1-1, with 10 bases matching TRBD1. This CDR3 spans 15 amino acids. Germline CDR1 and CDR2: ENHRY and SYGVKD. J gave up 1 base and V 10 bases, and 9 bases lay outside the gene matches. CDR3 sequence (DNA): TGTGCCACCTGGGACAGGGGCACCTCGAACACTGAAGCTTTCTTT. Its translation is CATWDRGTSNTEAFF.

The V and J genes are TRBV3-1 (or the pseudogene TRBV3-2) and TRBJ2-2; TRBD2 might be the D (5 bases). Trimming cost V 2 bases and J 7 bases, with 8 bases left between them. This CDR3 has 13 amino acids. Germline V lookup: CDR1 LGHDT, CDR2 YNNKEL (reference sequence). The CDR3 sequence: CASSQQTIGELFF. The CDR3 DNA follows: TGTGCCAGCAGCCAACAGACTATCGGGGAGCTGTTTTTT.

The chain carries TRBV7-8 and TRBJ1-2; perhaps TRBD1 as D (6 bases). The V and J ends lost 1 base and 4 bases respectively, with 13 bases between them. Germline V gene lookup returns CDR1 SGHVS and CDR2 FQNEAQ. The CDR3 sequence is 15 residues long. The CDR3 is CASSLGGQGGYGYTF. The DNA for the CDR3 is TGTGCCAGCAGCTTAGGAGGGCAAGGGGGCTATGGCTACACCTTC.

This clone was counted a single time. CDR3 coding DNA: TGTGCCAGCAGCCTTAGTACAGGGACTGGAAACACCATATATTTT. Its protein product is CASSLSTGTGNTIYF. V and J are TRBV2 and TRBJ1-3; D is possibly TRBD1 (6 bases). CDR1 SNHLY and CDR2 FYNNEI come from the germline V gene. V was shortened by 6 bases and J by 2 bases, with 14 bases between the two germline ends. The CDR3 covers 15 residues.

V gene TRBV12-3 or TRBV12-4 combines with J gene TRBJ1-1; D is unresolved. With 5 bases removed from V and 4 bases from J, the gap between germline ends came to 11 bases. CDR3 size: 13 residues. The CDR3 is CASSAERGTEAFF. Here the CDR3 DNA reads TGTGCCAGCAGTGCCGAAAGAGGCACTGAAGCTTTCTTT.

V gene TRBV5-1 combines with J gene TRBJ2-3; TRBD2 agrees at 13 bases. V trimming: 4 bases; J trimming: 1 base; junction bases outside the gene matches: 3. Germline CDR1 SGHRS, CDR2 YFSETQ. The CDR3 extends over 16 amino acids. CDR3 in amino acids: CASSRGTSGGTDTQYF. CDR3 nucleotides: TGCGCCAGCAGCCGCGGGACTAGCGGGGGCACAGATACGCAGTATTTT.

The chain has TRBV5-6 and TRBJ1-2; 11 positions match TRBD1. Trimming at V came to 1 base and at J to 2 bases, leaving 7 bases not matched to a gene. Germline V gives CDR1 SGHDT, CDR2 YYEEEE. The CDR3 totals 17 residues. In nucleotides, the CDR3 is TGTGCCAGCAGCTTGTTTGGGGACAGGGGGAAGAACTATGGCTACACCTTC. Amino acid sequence: CASSLFGDRGKNYGYTF.

The CDR3 DNA sequence: TGCGCCAGCTCCCGGGGATCTCCGGTAGCTTTCTTT. It yields the protein CASSRGSPVAFF. The rearrangement joins TRBV5-1 to TRBJ1-1; D unclear. V dropped 7 bases and J dropped 10 bases, with 17 bases sitting between them. The germline V gene encodes CDR1 SGHRS and CDR2 YFSETQ. The CDR3 extends over 12 amino acids.

V usage is TRBV7-7 and J usage is TRBJ2-3; 8 nucleotides line up with TRBD2. This CDR3 contains 16 residues. V lost 5 bases and J lost 5; bases outside the gene matches: 12. Germline V lookup: CDR1 SSHAT, CDR2 FNYEAQ (reference sequence). CDR3 protein: CASSTDTRGGLDTQYF. The CDR3 DNA is TGTGCCAGCAGCACGGATACACGGGGGGGCCTAGATACGCAGTATTTT.

This clone has more than one count but fewer than ten. This chain connects TRBV5-1 to TRBJ2-2, with TRBD1 matching 11 bases. Trimming cost V 3 bases and J 6 bases; bases outside gene matches: 4. The CDR3 length is 15 residues. CDR1 and CDR2 from the germline V gene are SGHRS and YFSETQ. The CDR3 loop is CASSSDRGPAGELFF. In nucleotides, the CDR3 is TGCGCCAGCAGCTCGGACAGGGGGCCTGCCGGGGAGCTGTTTTTT. The whole variable domain, remainder taken from reference TRBV5-1 and TRBJ2-2, is KAGVTQTPRYLIKTRGQQVTLSCSPISGHRSVSWYQQTPGQGLQFLFEYFSETQRNKGNFPGRFSGRQFSNSRSEMNVSTLELGDSALYLCASSSDRGPAGELFFGEGSRLTVL.

This clone was counted between two and nine times. The rearrangement links TRBV6-6 to TRBJ2-5; 11 nucleotides align to TRBD2. This CDR3 has 16 amino acids. The V and J ends lost 5 bases and 4 bases, in that order; junction bases with no gene match: 9. From germline, CDR1 is MNHNY and CDR2 SVGAGI (reference sequence). CDR3 in DNA: TGTGCCAGCAGTCCCGCGGGTAGCGGGGGGGCAGAGACCCAGTACTTC. Its protein is CASSPAGSGGAETQYF.